Included here is one T cell receptor (beta chain) sequence, with context. Its antigen is not identified. This sample stems from a study of blood T cells in healthy people across ages. Alongside a J-beta primer mix, a sample-barcoded 5' primer served in a second PCR lasting roughly 6 to 11 cycles. There were at least 3 million CDR3-containing paired-end reads obtained from each sample. Each CDR3 protein is one row after TCRdb ran MiXCR on the 5' RACE reads. This sample has roughly 1,500,000 distinct CDR3 sequences, with around two fifths found just once. Study-wide results and caveats: The study could not conclusively compare naive and antigen-experienced cells, given its unsorted PBMCs. Per million T cells, TCR beta diversity dropped about linearly as age rose.

A minimum of 5 micrograms of total RNA was extracted per sample. The sequence was obtained from a woman under 30 in good health. Specimen: blood.

CDR3 sequence: CASSPLQVVYNEQFF. The CDR3 bases are TGTGCCAGCTCACCCCTCCAGGTCGTCTACAATGAGCAGTTCTTC. The rearrangement links TRBV18 to TRBJ2-1; D is undetermined. The germline V gene has CDR1 KGHSH and CDR2 LQKENI. The CDR3 consists of 15 residues. The V gene lost 3 bases and the J gene lost 3 bases, with 12 bases spanning the gap.